The T cell receptor (beta chain) described here comes from a study of T cells in Graves' hyperthyroidism and ophthalmopathy. Broader study findings: In blood, most of the thyroid clonotypes expanded above 0.001 were also present.

As regards this clonotype: Its antigen is not known.

Amplified TCR beta CDR3 regions derived from RNA transcripts. Primed by the HTBI set, a first-round RT-PCR was run on the TCR CDR3. TCRdb re-analysed the multiplex PCR reads in MiXCR, keeping a single row per CDR3 protein. The sample has a few hundred thousand distinct CDR3 sequences; approximately 14% are singletons. Stable Graves' hyperthyroidism denoted no ophthalmopathy progression over 18 months. Patients aged 18 to 65 had newly diagnosed hyperthyroidism lasting under 2 months. Each 10 ml fresh peripheral blood draw supplied the PBMCs. CDR1 is MNHEY, CDR2 SVGAGI, per germline. This CDR3 spans 16 amino acids. V shed 0 bases and J 5 bases; nucleotides not matched to a gene: 3.

This clonotype originated in a woman aged 18 to 35 with Graves' hyperthyroidism. The sample comprised blood. This chain links TRBV6-5 with TRBJ2-1, with 11 bases identical to TRBD2. The CDR3 here is CASSYSTLAGDNEQFF. CDR3 coding DNA: TGTGCCAGCAGTTACTCAACACTAGCGGGAGACAATGAGCAGTTCTTC.